The present TCR beta chain was sequenced within a study of OX40 agonist ivuxolimab in advanced cancers. Study summary: The dose of intravenous ivuxolimab that patients received every 2 weeks ranged from 0.01 to 10 mg/kg. Partial response was recorded in three patients: one hepatocellular carcinoma and two cutaneous melanoma cases.

Libraries were prepared by immunoSEQ multiplex PCR; TCRdb keeps only in-frame clonotypes and omits some of them. The sample shows more than 45,000 clones, about 88% of them seen only once. The CDR3 sequence is 12 residues long. V was trimmed by 0 bases and J by 8 bases, leaving 7 bases between them. Germline CDR1 LGHNA, CDR2 YSLEER. This clone showed up just once. The sequence was collected from an adult with an advanced solid tumor such as melanoma, head and neck, liver or kidney cancer. The chain uses TRBV4-3 and TRBJ1-2; D call uncertain. The sample consisted of CD4+ or CD8+ T cells sorted from blood, taken in a trial of the OX40 agonist ivuxolimab. This CDR3 is CASSQEGLGYTF. The CDR3 DNA reads TGCGCCAGCAGCCAAGAAGGCTTGGGCTACACCTTC.